Listed below are T cell receptor beta chains from one sample, sequenced in a study of tumor and adjacent non-tumor tissue in lung cancer. TCRdb analysed the multiplex PCR reads with MiXCR anew, one entry per CDR3 protein. The table records 60,000 to 95,000 distinct CDR3 sequences, about three quarters of them present only once. Specimen: lung tumor tissue. The receptor source for this set is a woman in her forties or fifties with non-small cell lung cancer. The CDR3 runs from the conserved cysteine through the conserved F or W. A D gene is named only where the DNA matches it firmly. Size values are once, few and many counts, or a class for expanded clones, and some rows have none.

J	size	V	D	DNA	CDR3
TRBJ1-5	.	TRBV4-2	.	TGTGCAAGCAGCCAAGGTTTGGGCGGGGGCGGTCAGCCCCAGCATTTT	CASSQGLGGGGQPQHF
TRBJ2-1	.	TRBV29-1	TRBD2	TGCAGCGTACACTCCTGGACTAGTTGGAGTAGTTTTGAGCAGTTCTTC	CSVHSWTSWSSFEQFF
TRBJ2-7	.	TRBV19	TRBD2	TGTGCCAGTAAGAGGACTAGCGGGCGGTCCTACGAGCAGTACTTC	CASKRTSGRSYEQYF
TRBJ2-5	.	TRBV29-1	.	TGCAGCGTTGATGTAGGGCTCAACCAAGAGACCCAGTACTTC	CSVDVGLNQETQYF
TRBJ2-2	medium-sized	TRBV30	.	TGTGCCTGGACTATAAGGGGGAACGGGGAGCTGTTTTTT	CAWTIRGNGELFF
TRBJ2-7	few	TRBV20-1	TRBD1	TGTAGTGCTAGCCCCGGGACAGGGGGCTACGAGCAGTACTTC	CSASPGTGGYEQYF
TRBJ2-3	many	TRBV20-1	.	TGCAGTGCCAATGGGGCTTTCACAGATACGCAGTATTTT	CSANGAFTDTQYF
TRBJ2-3	.	TRBV11-2	.	TGTGCCAGCAGCCCGATGGGTTACACGCTTCCAGATACACAGTATTTT	CASSPMGYTLPDTQYF
TRBJ2-6	.	TRBV4-1	.	TGCGCCAGCAGCCAAGATCCAACACATCGCTCTGGGGCCAACGTCCTGACTTTC	CASSQDPTHRSGANVLTF
TRBJ2-7	many	TRBV6-5	TRBD1	TGTGCCAGCACCCCCAGTCGGGGACAGGGGTACGAGCAGTACTTC	CASTPSRGQGYEQYF
TRBJ2-7	.	TRBV11-3	.	TGTGCCAGCAGCTTGAGAAGGGGCCACGAGCAGCACTTC	CASSLRRGHEQHF
TRBJ2-1	.	TRBV28	TRBD2	TGTGCCAGCATTGCGGGGGAGAGATACAATGAGCGATTCTTC	CASIAGERYNERFF
TRBJ2-7	few	TRBV6-6	TRBD2	TGTGCCAGCAATTGCCATGGCGGGAGGGGGTACGAGCAGTACTTC	CASNCHGGRGYEQYF
TRBJ1-1	.	TRBV29-1	TRBD1	TGCAGCGGAGCCGGGACAGGGAACACTGAAACTTTATTT	CSGAGTGNTETLF
TRBJ2-1	.	TRBV11-2	.	TGTGCCAGCAGGTTGGAACTGTACAATGGGCAGTTCTTC	CASRLELYNGQFF
TRBJ2-2	.	TRBV12-3/TRBV12-4	.	TGTGCCAGCAGTTTAGTGACTGCAGGGTCGGGCGGGGAGCTGTTTTTT	CASSLVTAGSGGELFF
TRBJ2-2	many	TRBV28	.	TGTGCCAGCAGTCCCCGAACCGGGGAGCTGTTTTTT	CASSPRTGELFF
TRBJ2-2	.	TRBV6-5	TRBD2	TGTGCCAGCAGTTACCCTCAGGGACTAGGAAACGGGGAGCTGTTTTTT	CASSYPQGLGNGELFF
TRBJ2-7	.	TRBV6-6	TRBD1	TGTGCCAACAGTCTCTTCAGCGGACAGGGGACATACGAGCAGTACTTC	CANSLFSGQGTYEQYF
TRBJ1-5	.	TRBV12-3/TRBV12-4	TRBD1	TGTGCCAGCAGACCGGGACAGTCCAATCAGCCCCTGCGTTTT	CASRPGQSNQPLRF
TRBJ2-2	.	TRBV7-9	.	TGTGCCAGCAGCTTAAATCCCAACACCGGGGAGCTGTTATTC	CASSLNPNTGELLF
TRBJ2-2	.	TRBV29-1	.	TGCAGCCTCGCCTTGGGCCACCTAACCGGGGGGCTGTTTTTT	CSLALGHLTGGLFF
TRBJ2-5	.	TRBV6-1	.	TGTGCTAGCCACCAGGGGCATGGTCAAGAGACCCAGTACTTC	CASHQGHGQETQYF
TRBJ2-1	medium-sized	TRBV11-1	TRBD2	TGTGCCAGCAGCCCCGGGACTAGCGGCGACAATGAGCAGTTCTTC	CASSPGTSGDNEQFF
TRBJ2-1	once	TRBV7-8	.	TGTGCCAGCAGCTTAGCGAGGCAGTGGCAGTTCTTC	CASSLARQWQFF
TRBJ2-3	.	TRBV10-3	TRBD2	TGCCCCATCAGCCTCGACATTACTAGCGGGAGTAGCACAGATACGCAGTATTTT	CPISLDITSGSSTDTQYF
TRBJ2-2	.	TRBV5-6	.	TGTGCCAGCTGCTCACAGAACACCGGTGAGCTGTTTTTT	CASCSQNTGELFF
TRBJ2-7	many	TRBV20-1	TRBD2	TGCAGTGCTTCTGTAGCGGGAGAAGTGGTTGACGAGCAGTACTTC	CSASVAGEVVDEQYF
TRBJ2-7	few	TRBV6-5	TRBD2	TGTGCCGGTACCAGCGGGAGGATGTCCTACGAGCAGTACTTC	CAGTSGRMSYEQYF
TRBJ2-1	.	TRBV29-1	.	TGCAGCGTTGAAGGGAATCGGGAGAGCTCCTACAATGAGCGGTTCTTC	CSVEGNRESSYNERFF
TRBJ2-7	.	TRBV11-2	.	TGTGCCAGCAGCGAGGGACAAGGAGAGTTCTCCTACGAGCCGTACTTC	CASSEGQGEFSYEPYF
TRBJ1-1	.	TRBV7-8	.	TGTGCCAGCAGCCTACAGGCCTCTAGCACTCAAGCTTTCTTT	CASSLQASSTQAFF
TRBJ2-6	many	TRBV28	.	TGTGCCAGCAGTTTTATGAGCGGGGCCAACGTCCTGACTTTC	CASSFMSGANVLTF
TRBJ2-5	.	TRBV4-1	.	TGCGCCAGCAGGGGGGTGATTTACCAAGAGACCCAGTACTTC	CASRGVIYQETQYF
TRBJ2-3	.	TRBV6-4	TRBD1	TGTGCAAGCAGTGACTCGACAGGGGACGCAGATACGCAGTATTTT	CASSDSTGDADTQYF
TRBJ2-1	.	TRBV12-3/TRBV12-4	TRBD2	TGTGCCAGGAGGCCCCCAGAAGGGAGGGACAATGAGCAGTTCTTC	CARRPPEGRDNEQFF
TRBJ2-7	once	TRBV10-3	.	TGTTCCATCGGCGGAGCGAGACGGGGAGGTTCCGAGCAGTACTTC	CSIGGARRGGSEQYF
TRBJ1-1	.	TRBV6-5	.	TGTGCCAGCAGTTACTGCAAGGATGGGTACACTCAAGCTTTCTTT	CASSYCKDGYTQAFF
TRBJ2-7	few	TRBV29-1	.	TGCAGCGTTGTTAAGGGGACTGAGCAGTACTTC	CSVVKGTEQYF
TRBJ2-1	.	TRBV6-1	TRBD1	TGTGCCAGCAGTGAGGGACAGGGATCAGCGGATGGCCAGTTCTTC	CASSEGQGSADGQFF
TRBJ2-1	once	TRBV5-1	TRBD1	TGCGCCAGCAGCGCAATCGACAGGGGGTTTGAGCAGTTCTTC	CASSAIDRGFEQFF
TRBJ2-1	many	TRBV12-1	.	TGTGCCAGCAGCTTTGTACCCTGCGGGACTAGCGGGAGGGGTGAGCAGTTCTTC	CASSFVPCGTSGRGEQFF
TRBJ2-1	.	TRBV7-8	.	TGTGCCAGCAGCTTGGAAGGGTGGCCTCTGGTTGCCTACAATGAGCAGTTCTTC	CASSLEGWPLVAYNEQFF
TRBJ2-1	.	TRBV11-1	.	TGTGCCAGCAGTTTAAGTGGGGACCGGTATGAGCAGTTCTTC	CASSLSGDRYEQFF
TRBJ2-3	medium-sized	TRBV6-5	.	TGTGCCAGCAGTTACACGTGGGAAGATACGCAGTATTTT	CASSYTWEDTQYF
TRBJ2-1	.	TRBV13	.	TGTGTCAGTAGTAAGGACAGTCACAATGAGCAGTTCTTC	CVSSKDSHNEQFF
TRBJ2-2	few	TRBV20-1	TRBD1	TGCAGTGCCAGACGGGACAGCCCCGGGGAGCTGTTTTTT	CSARRDSPGELFF
TRBJ2-1	.	TRBV11-2	.	TGTGTCAACAGCTTAGAGCTGAGCGGTGAACAGTTCTTC	CVNSLELSGEQFF
TRBJ2-3	.	TRBV11-2	TRBD2	TGTGCCAGCATCCTTACGGAACTAGCGGGAGGGTCCTCAACAGATACGCGGTATTTT	CASILTELAGGSSTDTRYF
TRBJ2-7	.	TRBV9	TRBD2	TGTGCCAGCACTGTAGCTATGGGGGGGTTAGGCGACTACGAGCAGTACTTC	CASTVAMGGLGDYEQYF
TRBJ2-1	.	TRBV5-5	.	TGTGCCAGTGGCCTAACGGGATCTTACAATGAGCAGTTCTTC	CASGLTGSYNEQFF
TRBJ1-4	.	TRBV7-9	.	TGTGCCAGCAGCTCGGCCCCTGGACAGCTTGTAAAACTGTTTTTT	CASSSAPGQLVKLFF
TRBJ2-4	once	TRBV10-1	.	TGCGCCAGCAGTGAAGGGACTGCCAAATACATTCAGTACTTC	CASSEGTAKYIQYF
TRBJ2-2	.	TRBV6-2/TRBV6-3	TRBD2	TGTGCCAGCAGACTAGCGGGAGCGGACACCGGGGAGCCGTTTTTT	CASRLAGADTGEPFF
TRBJ2-5	few	TRBV7-9	TRBD1	TGTGCCAACAGCTTATCGCCCTGGACAGGGGACGAGACCCAGTACTTC	CANSLSPWTGDETQYF